This TCR beta chain was recovered during a study of blood T cell repertoires in COVID-19 (dated by TCRdb to 2020 to 2021). About the study as a whole: Samples covering the acute and convalescent phases of COVID-19 were provided by collaborators in the United States, Italy and Spain. The prospective study material was composed of cDNA or gDNA derived from T cells, B-cell-depleted T cells, or PBMCs. The dataset comprised deeply sampled blood TCRbeta repertoires from subjects exposed to, actively infected with, or recovered from COVID-19. The repertoires were released in a freely available public database meant as a resource for research on the immune response to SARS-CoV-2. The samples were drawn from the first 160 participants of the ongoing ImmuneRACE study and from 1,254 subjects provided by 6 global collaborators. Sample metadata almost always included a de-identified subject ID, COVID-19 status, age in years and sex. Where HLA class I and class II types were available, the types were taken from metadata supplied by the sample provider, not from assay-based typing. On the study overall, not on this receptor specifically: Clinical and demographic metadata were provided uncurated, with the amount varying by source and participant.

Notes on this clone: No antigen is known for it. No qualities accompany the bases; no much larger clone lies one base away.

TCRbeta CDR3 regions were amplified from genomic DNA using the immunoSEQ Assay, a bias-controlled multiplex PCR. As for the original processing: Within the assay, amplification of reference gene primers was used to estimate how many nucleated cells each sample contained. Sequence reads were collapsed and filtered to measure the absolute abundance of every unique TCRbeta CDR3 rearrangement. Productive Simpson clonality was computed per sample as the square root of Simpson's diversity index over productive rearrangements. Here the immuneACCESS table is served through TCRdb, limited to in-frame sequences with V and J called. Missing clones are a known gap in these copies; in checked studies unresolved V genes cover under half, and the rest lacks a known reason. Clonal size and the V and J genes are those of that table, whereas D and trimming came from the DNA. The sample table holds about 160,000 clones, of which around nine tenths were seen once. The ten top clones hold 10% of the sample.

One collaborating source in Seattle enrolled patients during active infection and followed them longitudinally through the course of disease. Each collaborating institution followed its own protocols to collect whole blood in K2EDTA tubes. For TCRbeta analysis, collaborators shipped samples in one of three forms: frozen whole blood, isolated PBMCs, or DNA extracted from either of those sample types. The clonotype originates from a woman in her sixties or seventies with COVID-19, enrolled during active disease. Material: peripheral blood.

The CDR3 has the sequence CASSLGGTGGEKLFF. The DNA sequence is TGTGCCAGCAGCCTCGGGGGGACCGGAGGCGAAAAACTGTTTTTT. In this chain, TRBV28 is recombined with TRBJ1-4; tentative D gene TRBD1, with 5 bases matching. The CDR3 holds 15 amino acids from the cysteine to the phenylalanine. The retained sequence is limited to the CDR3, 45 bases, with the frame set at the first base. In the germline V gene, CDR1 corresponds to MDHEN and CDR2 to SYDVKM. The V and J ends are trimmed by 6 bases and 8 bases, leaving 19 bases between them.